A single sample gave rise to the 26 T cell receptor beta chains below, sequenced in a study of blood T cell repertoires in COVID-19. The method was immunoSEQ multiplex PCR; TCRdb's version includes in-frame clones alone and lacks a portion of them. The data show around 100,000 clones, 87% seen once. The sequenced sample consisted of peripheral blood. Every receptor here comes from a man aged 50 to 60 in a cohort sampled during active COVID-19.

The chain is built from TRBV7-9 and TRBJ1-1, with D perhaps TRBD1 (6 bases). Germline V gene data show CDR1 as SEHNR and CDR2 as FQNEAQ (reference sequence). V was clipped by 10 bases and J by 1 base, with 16 bases between them. The CDR3 contains 14 residues. This CDR3 is CATTEGQSNTEAFF. In nucleotides, the CDR3 is TGTGCCACCACAGAAGGACAGTCGAACACTGAAGCTTTCTTT.

The chain couples TRBV5-1 to TRBJ2-1, with D perhaps matching TRBD2 (7 bases). CDR3 size: 15 residues. The germline gives CDR1 SGHRS, CDR2 YFSETQ. Trimming pared 7 bases from V and 1 base from J, leaving 15 bases between. CDR3: CASRGGTPSYNEQFF. The CDR3 DNA follows: TGCGCCAGCCGGGGAGGGACACCTTCCTACAATGAGCAGTTCTTC.

V gene TRBV24-1 combines with J gene TRBJ2-3, with TRBD2 identical over 8 bases. The CDR3 length is 14 residues. CDR1 and CDR2 (germline): KGHDR, SFDVKD. After removal of 12 bases from V and 1 base from J, the junction contained 8 bases not matched to a gene. CDR3: CASGGGTGTDTQYF. The CDR3 DNA sequence: TGTGCCTCCGGCGGGGGGACCGGCACAGATACGCAGTATTTT.

This clone was found a few times. This chain connects TRBV16 to TRBJ1-2; D remains ambiguous. CDR1 is KGHSY and CDR2 is FQNENV in the germline V gene. Trimming removed 3 bases at V and 6 bases at J, with 11 bases between. The CDR3 totals 13 residues. In nucleotides, the CDR3 is TGTGCCAGCAGCCAGGCCTACCAGGATGGCTACACCTTC. This encodes CASSQAYQDGYTF.

The V call is TRBV3-1 (or the pseudogene TRBV3-2), the J call TRBJ1-2; D gene unclear. This CDR3 region has 13 residues. Trimming took 3 bases from V and 7 from J, leaving 12 bases between them. Per germline, CDR1 LGHDT and CDR2 YNNKEL (reference sequence). CDR3 amino acids: CASSQTGLGGYTF. CDR3 bases: TGTGCCAGCAGCCAGACCGGGTTAGGTGGCTACACCTTC.

There are a few counts of this clone. The chain carries TRBV4-2 and TRBJ2-1, with unresolved D. The CDR3 covers 14 residues. The V and J ends lost 0 bases and 7 bases respectively, with 10 bases between them. Germline CDR1 is LGHNA and CDR2 is YNFKEQ. This CDR3 is CASSQDAGWNEQFF. Here the CDR3 DNA reads TGTGCCAGCAGCCAAGACGCAGGCTGGAATGAGCAGTTCTTC.

V gene TRBV5-1 combines with J gene TRBJ2-3, with TRBD2 matching 14 bases. V was clipped by 4 bases and J by 4 bases; unmatched bases: 8. CDR1 and CDR2 from the germline V gene are SGHRS and YFSETQ. The CDR3 totals 17 residues. CDR3 residues: CASSIASGLAGADTQYF. In nucleotides, the CDR3 is TGCGCCAGCAGCATAGCCTCGGGACTAGCGGGGGCAGATACGCAGTATTTT.

The V call is TRBV6-4, the J call TRBJ2-1; 12 bases are shared with TRBD2. The CDR3 has 17 amino acids. CDR1 and CDR2 from the germline V gene are MRHNA and SNTAGT. V trimming: 5 bases; J trimming: 3 bases; junction bases outside the gene matches: 8. The CDR3 loop is CASSSSRTSGNYNEQFF. In nucleotides, the CDR3 is TGTGCCAGCAGTTCATCCCGGACTAGCGGGAACTACAATGAGCAGTTCTTC.

The rearrangement joins TRBV2 to TRBJ2-2, with 8 nucleotides matching TRBD1. After removal of 5 bases from V and 8 bases from J, the junction contained 7 bases not matched to a gene. The CDR3 is made up of 14 amino acids. The germline V gene encodes CDR1 SNHLY and CDR2 FYNNEI. The CDR3 coding sequence is TGTGCCAGCAGTTTCCAGGGGGCTCAGGGGGAGCTGTTTTTT. Translation: CASSFQGAQGELFF. Complete variable domain (other parts from reference TRBV2 and TRBJ2-2): EPEVTQTPSHQVTQMGQEVILRCVPISNHLYFYWYRQILGQKVEFLVSFYNNEISEKSEIFDDQFSVERPDGSNFTLKIRSTKLEDSAMYFCASSFQGAQGELFFGEGSRLTVL.

This CDR3 reads CASSQDGQGTGNTIYF. The CDR3, as DNA: TGTGCCAGCAGCCAAGACGGACAGGGGACGGGAAACACCATATATTTT. The rearrangement joins TRBV4-2 to TRBJ1-3, with 9 bases lining up with TRBD1. CDR3 length equals 16 residues. V lost 0 bases and J lost 4; bases outside the gene matches: 4. From germline, CDR1 is LGHNA and CDR2 YNFKEQ.

The gene calls are TRBV11-3 and TRBJ1-5; tentative D call: TRBD1 (6 bases). CDR3 length: 19 amino acids. The germline CDR1 and CDR2 sequences are SGHNT and YENEEA. Trimming pared 1 base from V and 0 bases from J, leaving 19 bases between. In DNA, the CDR3 is TGTGCCAGCAGCTTAGTCGAGACAGGATCTTCTTATAGCAATCAGCCCCAGCATTTT. Protein: CASSLVETGSSYSNQPQHF.

The rearrangement links TRBV3-1 (or the pseudogene TRBV3-2) to TRBJ2-1; no reliable D call. There are 16 residues in the CDR3. Trimming took off 4 bases at V and 1 base at J, with 14 bases between the two ends. CDR1 LGHDT and CDR2 YNNKEL come from the germline V gene (reference sequence). CDR3 amino acids: CASSPIDSASYNEQFF. For the CDR3, the DNA is TGTGCCAGCAGCCCGATAGACTCGGCATCCTACAATGAGCAGTTCTTC.

This CDR3 is CASSSGTGELFF. CDR3 in DNA: TGTGCCAGCAGTTCAGGGACCGGGGAGCTGTTTTTT. V is TRBV6-6 and J is TRBJ2-2, with D perhaps TRBD1 (5 bases). The CDR3 runs to 12 residues. CDR1 and CDR2 (germline): MNHNY, SVGAGI (reference sequence). The germline V and J ends were trimmed by 4 bases and 5 bases, with 5 bases remaining between them.

V gene TRBV5-1 combines with J gene TRBJ1-6, with 7 bases aligning to TRBD1. Germline-derived CDR1 and CDR2 are SGHRS and YFSETQ. This CDR3 has 16 amino acids. V dropped 4 bases and J dropped 6; count of bases not matched to a gene: 10. CDR3 region: CASSPLWDSGNSPLHF. CDR3 bases: TGCGCCAGCAGCCCACTCTGGGACAGTGGTAATTCACCCCTCCACTTT.

The chain employs TRBV3-1 (or the pseudogene TRBV3-2) and TRBJ1-3; weak D call: TRBD1 (6 bases). Germline values: CDR1 LGHDT, CDR2 YNNKEL (reference sequence). Between the trimmed V and J ends, which lost 3 bases and 4 bases, there was a span of 10 bases. The CDR3 is 14 residues long. The CDR3 nucleotides read TGTGCCAGCAGCCAGACCGGGACAGGAAACACCATATATTTT. It codes for CASSQTGTGNTIYF.

This chain connects TRBV11-2 to TRBJ2-1; D might be TRBD2 (7 bases). V gave up 1 base and J gave up 9 bases, with 10 bases separating them. The CDR3 is made up of 13 amino acids. CDR1 SGHAT and CDR2 FQNNGV come from the germline V gene. As DNA, the CDR3 is TGTGCCAGCAGCTTAGCCGGGGGGCCTGAGCAGTTCTTC. Translating gives CASSLAGGPEQFF.

The genes are TRBV6-1 and TRBJ2-7; D unclear. V was pared by 3 bases and J by 2 bases, with 5 bases between. CDR1 and CDR2 from the germline V gene are MNHNS and SASEGT. There are 12 residues in the CDR3. DNA for the CDR3: TGTGCCAGCAGTGACCCGGCCTACGAGCAGTACTTC. It translates to CASSDPAYEQYF.

The V call is TRBV7-9, the J call TRBJ1-1; D unresolved. The CDR3 is made up of 14 amino acids. The V and J ends lost 2 bases and 2 bases respectively, with 9 bases between them. The germline CDR1 and CDR2 sequences are SEHNR and FQNEAQ (reference sequence). The CDR3 loop is CASSLPDSNTEAFF. The CDR3 DNA sequence: TGTGCCAGCAGCTTACCCGACTCCAACACTGAAGCTTTCTTT.

The J gene is TRBJ1-4, the V gene TRBV20-1; possibly TRBD1 for D (5 bases). Germline loops: CDR1 DFQATT, CDR2 SNEGSKA (reference sequence). The germline V and J ends were trimmed by 3 bases and 4 bases, with 12 bases remaining between them. This CDR3 is built from 14 residues. CDR3 DNA sequence: TGCAGTGCTAGTCCGGGACTGGTTAATGAAAAACTGTTTTTT. Residues: CSASPGLVNEKLFF.

The chain employs TRBV6-5 and TRBJ2-7; D possibly corresponds to TRBD2 (6 bases). The germline gives CDR1 MNHEY, CDR2 SVGAGI. The V end was cut by 2 bases, the J end by 2 bases, with 10 bases between. The CDR3 consists of 14 residues. The CDR3 is CASSYRAGTYEQYV. The CDR3, as DNA: TGTGCCAGCAGTTACCGGGCGGGAACCTACGAGCAGTACGTC.

The chain joins TRBV6-5 to TRBJ1-2; 12 nucleotides agree with TRBD1. CDR1 and CDR2 (germline): MNHEY, SVGAGI. J was trimmed by 7 bases and V by 4 bases; bases with no gene match: 10. This CDR3 has 16 residues. CDR3 bases: TGTGCCAGCAGTTCCTCCTCCGGGACAGGGGGCGGTGGCTACACCTTC. Its protein is CASSSSSGTGGGGYTF.

A single count supports this clone. This chain uses TRBV19 with TRBJ2-1, with 9 bases lining up with TRBD1. Per the germline V gene, CDR1 is LNHDA and CDR2 is SQIVND (reference sequence). With V trimmed by 3 bases and J by 6 bases, 6 bases remained unmatched. The CDR3 is 15 amino acids. The CDR3 nucleotides read TGTGCCAGTAGTATCCGGGGACAGGGAGGCAATGAGCAGTTCTTC. It encodes CASSIRGQGGNEQFF.

The chain carries TRBV11-3 and TRBJ2-7; the match to TRBD1 covers 9 bases. CDR1 and CDR2 (germline): SGHNT, YENEEA. The CDR3 sequence is 15 residues long. Trimming cost V 6 bases and J 5 bases; bases outside gene matches: 11. This CDR3 reads CASRIWTGESDEQYF. CDR3 DNA: TGTGCCAGCAGAATTTGGACAGGGGAATCGGACGAGCAGTACTTC. The full variable domain, its missing parts supplied by reference TRBV11-3 and TRBJ2-7, is EAGVVQSPRYKIIEKKQPVAFWCNPISGHNTLYWYLQNLGQGPELLIRYENEEAVDDSQLPKDRFSAERLKGVDSTLKIQPAELGDSAVYLCASRIWTGESDEQYFGPGTRLTVT.

The chain employs TRBV11-1 and TRBJ1-1, with D perhaps matching TRBD1 (5 bases). This CDR3 spans 14 amino acids. Between the trimmed V and J ends, which lost 5 bases and 0 bases, there was a span of 10 bases. Germline V gene lookup returns CDR1 SGHAT and CDR2 FQDESV (reference sequence). CDR3: CASSQEGMNTEAFF. The CDR3 nucleotides are TGTGCCAGCAGCCAGGAGGGGATGAACACTGAAGCTTTCTTT.

Points on this clone: Other nucleotide sequences from this sample produce the same CDR3. The chain employs TRBV5-1 and TRBJ2-3, with D perhaps TRBD2 (6 bases). The germline V and J ends were trimmed by 4 bases and 0 bases, with 12 bases remaining between them. CDR1 and CDR2 (germline): SGHRS, YFSETQ. The CDR3 is 15 amino acids. The CDR3 DNA sequence: TGCGCCAGCAGCCTCTCAGGGACTAGCACAGATACGCAGTATTTT. As protein: CASSLSGTSTDTQYF.

The rearrangement links TRBV7-9 to TRBJ2-3; 9 nucleotides match TRBD2. This CDR3 has 14 residues. Per the germline V gene, CDR1 is SEHNR and CDR2 is FQNEAQ (reference sequence). V lost 3 bases and J lost 7; bases outside the gene matches: 5. The CDR3 nucleotides are TGTGCCAGCAGCTTCGCTAGCGGGGTGTATACGCAGTATTTT. Residues: CASSFASGVYTQYF.